This T cell receptor beta chain is from a study of blood T cell repertoires in COVID-19. Whole-study context: Sites across the United States, Italy and Spain contributed samples from acute and convalescent COVID-19. PBMCs, B-cell-depleted T cells, or T cells were the source of the cDNA or gDNA that made up the material.

As originally analysed: From reference gene primer amplification, estimates of nucleated cell counts were derived. Generated by immunoSEQ multiplex PCR, the TCRdb table keeps only in-frame clones and is missing some. From that table come the V and J calls and clone size; the DNA was used to work out D and trimming. This table has about 33,000 clones, approximately 83% appearing once. This CDR3 is 16 amino acids long. Trimming at V came to 4 bases and at J to 3 bases, leaving 9 bases not matched to a gene. Germline CDR1 is SGHNT and CDR2 is YYREEE (reference sequence). This TCR was sampled from an elderly woman with active or convalescent COVID-19. Specimen: peripheral blood. The chain combines TRBV5-4 with TRBJ1-2; 10 nucleotides line up with TRBD1. The chain's CDR3 is CASSPSAGTGDYGYTF. The CDR3 region has the DNA TGTGCCAGCAGCCCCTCTGCCGGGACAGGGGACTATGGCTACACCTTC.